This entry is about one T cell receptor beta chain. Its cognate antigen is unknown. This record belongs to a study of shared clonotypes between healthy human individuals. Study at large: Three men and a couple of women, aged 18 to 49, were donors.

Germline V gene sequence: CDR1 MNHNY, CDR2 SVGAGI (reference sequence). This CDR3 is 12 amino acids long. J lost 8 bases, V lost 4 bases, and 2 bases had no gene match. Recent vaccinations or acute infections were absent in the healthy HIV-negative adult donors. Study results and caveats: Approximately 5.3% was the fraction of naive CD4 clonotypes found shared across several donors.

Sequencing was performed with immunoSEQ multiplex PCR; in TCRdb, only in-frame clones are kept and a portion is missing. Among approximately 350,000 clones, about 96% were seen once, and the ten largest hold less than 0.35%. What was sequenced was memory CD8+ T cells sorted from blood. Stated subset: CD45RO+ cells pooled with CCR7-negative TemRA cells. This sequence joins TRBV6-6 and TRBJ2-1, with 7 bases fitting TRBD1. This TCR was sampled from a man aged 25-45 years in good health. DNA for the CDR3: TGTGCCAGCAGTTCCGGGACAGATGAGCAGTTCTTC. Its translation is CASSSGTDEQFF.